This TCR beta chain was sequenced for a study of cytomegalovirus exposure and HLA in healthy donors. Regarding the study as a whole: Association of a missense DCLRE1C variant with TCR beta V- and J-gene trimming was reported in a later analysis. Prior analysis indicated that the majority of TCR beta V segments exhibited productivity approximately 87% or approximately 30% of the time. Links to common viral pathogens appeared, in a later analysis, for several of the most significant clusters. There were under 200 TCR beta chains listed as cytomegalovirus-associated.

CDR3 length equals 14 residues. With 2 bases clipped from V and 5 bases from J, the junction kept 3 bases outside the gene matches. Germline V gene lookup returns CDR1 GTSNPN and CDR2 SVGIG (reference sequence). With 60 Vbeta and 13 Jbeta primers, the PCR was carried out. Profiled with immunoSEQ multiplex PCR; TCRdb holds only in-frame clones, not every one. Its table lists some 120,000 clones. Comment on this clone: Antigen: not known.

The TCR originated in a man aged 40-49 years in good health and CMV-seropositive. The chain recombines TRBV30 with TRBJ1-5; 10 nucleotides line up with TRBD1. Sequencing used PBMCs. Written as DNA, the CDR3 is TGTGCCTGGAGTCCGGACAGGGGGTATCAGCCCCAGCATTTT. Amino acid sequence: CAWSPDRGYQPQHF. The full variable domain, rest sourced from reference TRBV30 and TRBJ1-5, is SQTIHQWPATLVQPVGSPLSLECTVEGTSNPNLYWYRQAAGRGLQLLFYSVGIGQISSEVPQNLSASRPQDRQFILSSKKLLLSDSGFYLCAWSPDRGYQPQHFGDGTRLSIL.